Below, one T cell receptor (beta chain) is given with its context. Seattle enrolled patients during active infection and tracked them longitudinally. The CDR3 length is 14 residues. From germline, CDR1 is ENHRY and CDR2 SYGVKD. The V and J ends lost 4 bases and 5 bases respectively, with 14 bases between them. Libraries were prepared by immunoSEQ multiplex PCR; TCRdb keeps only in-frame clonotypes and omits some of them. The sample carries approximately 100,000 clones, 76% recorded once. The data belong to a study of blood T cell repertoires in COVID-19. In the study overall: Samples of COVID-19 (acute and convalescent) were obtained from the United States, Italy and Spain. The analysed material was cDNA or gDNA that came from T cells, B-cell-depleted T cells, or PBMCs.

V usage is TRBV10-3 and J usage is TRBJ2-5; D is uncertain. The source material was peripheral blood. The TCR sequence derives from an elderly man with COVID-19, enrolled during active disease. The CDR3 reads CAISGSRNDETQYF. For the CDR3, the DNA is TGTGCCATCAGTGGGTCCAGGAATGATGAGACCCAGTACTTC.